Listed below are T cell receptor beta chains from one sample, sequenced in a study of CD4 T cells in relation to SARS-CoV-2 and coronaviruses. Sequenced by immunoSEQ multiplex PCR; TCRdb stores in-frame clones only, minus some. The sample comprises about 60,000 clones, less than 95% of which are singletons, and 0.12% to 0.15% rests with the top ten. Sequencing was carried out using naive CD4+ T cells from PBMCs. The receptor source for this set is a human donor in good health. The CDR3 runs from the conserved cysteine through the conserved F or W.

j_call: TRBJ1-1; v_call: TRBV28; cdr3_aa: CASSFATANTEAFF
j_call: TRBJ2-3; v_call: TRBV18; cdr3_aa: CASSPRQGGLDTQYF
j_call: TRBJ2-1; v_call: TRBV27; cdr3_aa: CASSLTGYEQFF
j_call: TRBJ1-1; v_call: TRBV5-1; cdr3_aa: CASSPGTGGALNTEAFF
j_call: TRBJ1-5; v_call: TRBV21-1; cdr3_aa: CASSKVKGARHSNQPQHF
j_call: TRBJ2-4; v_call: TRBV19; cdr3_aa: CASSQGQGGNIQYF
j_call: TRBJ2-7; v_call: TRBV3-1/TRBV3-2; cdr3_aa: CASSPGTGRFYEQYF
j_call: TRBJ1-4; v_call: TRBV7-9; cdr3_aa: CASSLTGGITNEKLFF
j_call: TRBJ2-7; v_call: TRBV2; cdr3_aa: CASRGTGGGKYEQYF
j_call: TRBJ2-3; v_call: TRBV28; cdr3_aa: CASRLQGVRGTDTQYF
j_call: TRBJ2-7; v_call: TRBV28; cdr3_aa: CATRSGVTYEQYF
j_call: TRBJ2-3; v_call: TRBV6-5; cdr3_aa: CASSYGGRATDTQYF
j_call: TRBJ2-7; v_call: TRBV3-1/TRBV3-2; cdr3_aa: CASSQEGGFEQYF
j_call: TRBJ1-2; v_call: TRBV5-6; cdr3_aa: CASIHWERSYGYTF
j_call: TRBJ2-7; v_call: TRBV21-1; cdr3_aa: CASSPMWHRIEQYF
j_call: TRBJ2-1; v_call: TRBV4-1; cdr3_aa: CASSQDQSRDWQFF
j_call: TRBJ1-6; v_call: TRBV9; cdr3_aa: CASSKTVHGRENSPLHF
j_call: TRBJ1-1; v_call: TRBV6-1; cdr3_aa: CASSERQGVPTSTEAFF
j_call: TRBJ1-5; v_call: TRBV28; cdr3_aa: CASSFGTRGNNQPQHF
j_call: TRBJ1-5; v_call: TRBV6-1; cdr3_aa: CASSEPGNQPQHF
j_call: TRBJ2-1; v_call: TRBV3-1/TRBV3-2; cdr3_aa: CASSQTNWGKNEQFF
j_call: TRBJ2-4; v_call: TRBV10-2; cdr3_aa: CASLGTGDHIQYF
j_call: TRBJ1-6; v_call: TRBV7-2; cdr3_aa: CASSFGQGGSPLHF
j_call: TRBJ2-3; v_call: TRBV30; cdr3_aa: CAWSVDRPSTDTQYF
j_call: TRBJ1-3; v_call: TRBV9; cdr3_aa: CASSVSRGQGNTIYF
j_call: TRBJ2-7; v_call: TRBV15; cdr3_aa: CATSSELAGYGGRAYEQYF
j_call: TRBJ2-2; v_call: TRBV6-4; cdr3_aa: CASSAGTGTGELFF
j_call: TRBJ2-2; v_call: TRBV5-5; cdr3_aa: CASSLVGIGELFF
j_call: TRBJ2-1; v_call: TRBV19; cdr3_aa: CASSIGGGLHEQFF
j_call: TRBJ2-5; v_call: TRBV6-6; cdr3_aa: CASSRTTGARQETQYF
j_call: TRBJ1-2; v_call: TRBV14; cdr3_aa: CASSEGSRGYGYTF
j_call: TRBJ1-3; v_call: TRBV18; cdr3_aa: CASSPPGRGNTIYF
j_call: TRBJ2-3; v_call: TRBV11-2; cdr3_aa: CASSLVATDTQYF
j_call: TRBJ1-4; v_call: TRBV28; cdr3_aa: CASSPGGAGIRSEKLFF
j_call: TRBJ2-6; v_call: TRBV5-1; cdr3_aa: CASSSFKQGVYGANVLTF
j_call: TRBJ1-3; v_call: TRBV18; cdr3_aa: CASSINRDRSSGNTIYF
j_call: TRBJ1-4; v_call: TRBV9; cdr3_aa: CASSGTQGGNEKLFF
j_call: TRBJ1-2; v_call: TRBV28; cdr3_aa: CASSLGQTYGYTF
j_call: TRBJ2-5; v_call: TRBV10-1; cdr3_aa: CASSGGSGGTQYF
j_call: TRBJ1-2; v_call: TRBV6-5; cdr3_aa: CASSPDGNYGYTF
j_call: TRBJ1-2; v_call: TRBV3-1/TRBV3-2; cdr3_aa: CASSQTGSSYGYTF
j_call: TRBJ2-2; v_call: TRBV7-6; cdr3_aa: CATQEDQGPGELFF
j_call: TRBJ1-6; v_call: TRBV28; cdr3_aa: CASSLAGQDDYNSPLHF
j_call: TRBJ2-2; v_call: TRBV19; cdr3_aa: CASSPFWAGKNTGELFF
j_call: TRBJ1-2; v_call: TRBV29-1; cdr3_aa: CSVSNYGYTF
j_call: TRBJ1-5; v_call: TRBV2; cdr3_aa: CASRARWFQHF
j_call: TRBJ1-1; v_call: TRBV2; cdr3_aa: CASRGTVVNTEAFF
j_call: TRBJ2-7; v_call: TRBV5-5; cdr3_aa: CASSSPTGEQYF
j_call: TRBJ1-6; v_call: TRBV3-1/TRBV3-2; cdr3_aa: CASSQGTGMYSPLHF
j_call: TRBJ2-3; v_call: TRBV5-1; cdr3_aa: CASSQGQSTDTQYF
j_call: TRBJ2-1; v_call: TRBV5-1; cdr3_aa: CASSKGGLAEYNEQFF
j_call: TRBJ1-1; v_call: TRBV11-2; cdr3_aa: CASSSGRMNTEAFF
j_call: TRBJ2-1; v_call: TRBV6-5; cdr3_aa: CASTPRFSSYNEQFF